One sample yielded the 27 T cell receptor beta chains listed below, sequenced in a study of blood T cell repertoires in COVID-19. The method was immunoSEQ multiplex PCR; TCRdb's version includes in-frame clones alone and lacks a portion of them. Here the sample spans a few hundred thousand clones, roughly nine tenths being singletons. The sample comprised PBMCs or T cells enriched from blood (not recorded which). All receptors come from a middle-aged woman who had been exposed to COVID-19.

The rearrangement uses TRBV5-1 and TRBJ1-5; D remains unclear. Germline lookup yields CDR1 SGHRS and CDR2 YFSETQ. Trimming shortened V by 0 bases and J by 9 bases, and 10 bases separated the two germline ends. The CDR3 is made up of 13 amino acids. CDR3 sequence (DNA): TGCGCCAGCAGCTTGGATAGGGAGCCGCCCCAGCATTTT. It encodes CASSLDREPPQHF.

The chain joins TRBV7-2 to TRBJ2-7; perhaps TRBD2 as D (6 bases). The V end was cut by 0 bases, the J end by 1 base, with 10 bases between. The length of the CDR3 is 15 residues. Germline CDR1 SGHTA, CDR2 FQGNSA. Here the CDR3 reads CASSLAGTLSYEQYF. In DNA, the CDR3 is TGTGCCAGCAGCTTAGCCGGGACTTTATCCTACGAGCAGTACTTC.

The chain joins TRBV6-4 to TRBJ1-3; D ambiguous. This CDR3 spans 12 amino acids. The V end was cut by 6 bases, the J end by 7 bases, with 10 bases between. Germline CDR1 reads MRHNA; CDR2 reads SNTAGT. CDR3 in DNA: TGTGCCAGCAGAGAAAGAGGGAACACCATATATTTT. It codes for CASRERGNTIYF.

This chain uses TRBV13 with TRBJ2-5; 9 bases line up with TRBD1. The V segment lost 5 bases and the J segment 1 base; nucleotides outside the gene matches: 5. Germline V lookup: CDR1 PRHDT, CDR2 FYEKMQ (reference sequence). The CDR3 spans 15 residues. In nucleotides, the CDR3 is TGTGCCAGCAGCCCACCGACAGGGGGCCAAGAGACCCAGTACTTC. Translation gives CASSPPTGGQETQYF.

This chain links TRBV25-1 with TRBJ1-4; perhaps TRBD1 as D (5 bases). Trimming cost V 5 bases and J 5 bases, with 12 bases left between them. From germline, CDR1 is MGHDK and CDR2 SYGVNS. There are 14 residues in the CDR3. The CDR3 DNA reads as TGTGCCAGCAGTTGGGGCATTTTAAATGAAAAACTGTTTTTT. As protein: CASSWGILNEKLFF.

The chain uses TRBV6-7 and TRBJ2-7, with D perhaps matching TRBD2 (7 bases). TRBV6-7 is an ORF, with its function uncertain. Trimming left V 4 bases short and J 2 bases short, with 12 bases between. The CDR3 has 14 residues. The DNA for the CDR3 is TGTGCCAGCAGTTCGGGGGCGGGGGCCTACGAGCAGTACTTC. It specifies CASSSGAGAYEQYF.

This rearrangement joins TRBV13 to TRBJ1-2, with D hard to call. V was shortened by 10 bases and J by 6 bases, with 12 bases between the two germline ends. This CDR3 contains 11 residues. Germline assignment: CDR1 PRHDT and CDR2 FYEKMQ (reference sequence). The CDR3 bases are TGTGCCACGTGGAGATTCGATGGCTACACCTTC. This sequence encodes CATWRFDGYTF.

CDR3 in amino acids: CASSLGRGYSNQPQHF. The CDR3 nucleotides are TGTGCCAGCAGTTTGGGCAGGGGTTATAGCAATCAGCCCCAGCATTTT. The rearrangement joins TRBV6-2 or TRBV6-3 to TRBJ1-5; D is perhaps TRBD1 (6 bases). V lost 4 bases to trimming and J lost 0 bases, with 13 bases between them. The CDR3 covers 16 residues. Germline assignment: CDR1 MNHEY and CDR2 SVGEGT.

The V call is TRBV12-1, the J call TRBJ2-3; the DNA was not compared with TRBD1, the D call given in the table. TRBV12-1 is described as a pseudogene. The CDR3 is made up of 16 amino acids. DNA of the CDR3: TGTGCCAGCAGCTTCAGGGGTCGGGGAAGCACAGATACGCAGTATTTT. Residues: CASSFRGRGSTDTQYF.

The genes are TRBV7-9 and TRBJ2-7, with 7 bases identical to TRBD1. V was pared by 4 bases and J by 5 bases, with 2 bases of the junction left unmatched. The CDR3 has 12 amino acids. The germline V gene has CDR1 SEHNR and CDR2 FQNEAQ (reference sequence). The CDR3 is CASSSGTDEQYF. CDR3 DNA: TGTGCCAGCAGCTCCGGGACAGACGAGCAGTACTTC.

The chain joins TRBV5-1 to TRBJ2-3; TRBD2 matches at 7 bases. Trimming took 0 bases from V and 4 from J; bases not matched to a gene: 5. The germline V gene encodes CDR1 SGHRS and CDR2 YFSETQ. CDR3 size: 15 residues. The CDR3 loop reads CASSLVPTSADTQYF. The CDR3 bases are TGCGCCAGCAGCTTGGTGCCAACTAGCGCAGATACGCAGTATTTT.

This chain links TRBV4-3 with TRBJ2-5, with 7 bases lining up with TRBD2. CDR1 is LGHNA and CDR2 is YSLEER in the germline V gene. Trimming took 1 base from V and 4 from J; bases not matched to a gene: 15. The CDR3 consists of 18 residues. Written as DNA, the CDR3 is TGCGCCAGCAGCCAAGGGGCTGGGGGGGAACGTTTAGGAGAGACCCAGTACTTC. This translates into CASSQGAGGERLGETQYF.

The CDR3 sequence is CASSFGNTEAFF. The CDR3 DNA sequence: TGTGCCAGCAGCTTCGGGAACACTGAAGCTTTCTTT. The rearrangement joins TRBV7-9 to TRBJ1-1, with D unresolved. There are 12 residues in the CDR3. Trimming pared 3 bases from V and 1 base from J, leaving 3 bases between. Germline CDR1 reads SEHNR; CDR2 reads FQNEAQ (reference sequence).

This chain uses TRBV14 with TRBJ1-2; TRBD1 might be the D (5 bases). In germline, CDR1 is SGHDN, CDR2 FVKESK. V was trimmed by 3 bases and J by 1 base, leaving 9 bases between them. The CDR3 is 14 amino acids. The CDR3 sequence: CASSHRQNNYGYTF. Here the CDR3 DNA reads TGTGCCAGCAGCCACCGACAGAATAACTATGGCTACACCTTC.

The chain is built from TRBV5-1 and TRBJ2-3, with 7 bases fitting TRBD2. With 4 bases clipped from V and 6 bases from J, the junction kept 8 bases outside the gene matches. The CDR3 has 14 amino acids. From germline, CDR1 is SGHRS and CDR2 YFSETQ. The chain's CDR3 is CASSVRGGLDTQYF. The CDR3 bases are TGCGCCAGCAGCGTGCGCGGGGGATTGGATACGCAGTATTTT.

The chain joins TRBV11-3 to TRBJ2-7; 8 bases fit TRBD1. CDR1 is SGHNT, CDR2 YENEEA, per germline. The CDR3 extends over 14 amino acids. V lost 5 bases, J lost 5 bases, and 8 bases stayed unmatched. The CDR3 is CASSPDRGRNEQYF. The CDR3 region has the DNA TGTGCCAGCAGCCCCGACAGGGGACGAAACGAGCAGTACTTC.

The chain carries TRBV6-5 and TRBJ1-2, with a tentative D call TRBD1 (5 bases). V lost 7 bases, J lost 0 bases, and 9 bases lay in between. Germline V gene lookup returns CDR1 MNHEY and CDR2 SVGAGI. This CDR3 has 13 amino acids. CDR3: CASNQGANYGYTF. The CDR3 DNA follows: TGTGCCAGCAACCAGGGCGCTAACTATGGCTACACCTTC.

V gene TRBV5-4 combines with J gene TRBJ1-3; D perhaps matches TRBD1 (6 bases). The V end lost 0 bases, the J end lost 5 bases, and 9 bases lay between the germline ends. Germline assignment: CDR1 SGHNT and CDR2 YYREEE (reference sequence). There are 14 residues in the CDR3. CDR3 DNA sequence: TGTGCCAGCAGCTTGGACAGGGTTCGAAACACCATATATTTT. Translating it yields CASSLDRVRNTIYF. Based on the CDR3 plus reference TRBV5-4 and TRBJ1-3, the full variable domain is ETGVTQSPTHLIKTRGQQVTLRCSSQSGHNTVSWYQQALGQGPQFIFQYYREEENGRGNFPPRFSGLQFPNYSSELNVNALELDDSALYLCASSLDRVRNTIYFGEGSWLTVV.

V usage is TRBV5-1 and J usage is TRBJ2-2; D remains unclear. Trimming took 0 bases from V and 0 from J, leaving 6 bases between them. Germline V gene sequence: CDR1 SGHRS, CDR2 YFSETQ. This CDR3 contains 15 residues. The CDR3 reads CASSLAQTNTGELFF. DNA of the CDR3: TGCGCCAGCAGCTTGGCCCAGACGAACACCGGGGAGCTGTTTTTT.

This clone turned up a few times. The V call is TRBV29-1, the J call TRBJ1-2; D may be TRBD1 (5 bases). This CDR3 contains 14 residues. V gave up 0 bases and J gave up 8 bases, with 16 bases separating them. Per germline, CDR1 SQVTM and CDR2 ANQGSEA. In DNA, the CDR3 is TGCAGCGTTGAAGATGAAAAGGGGTATTGGGGCTACACCTTC. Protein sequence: CSVEDEKGYWGYTF.

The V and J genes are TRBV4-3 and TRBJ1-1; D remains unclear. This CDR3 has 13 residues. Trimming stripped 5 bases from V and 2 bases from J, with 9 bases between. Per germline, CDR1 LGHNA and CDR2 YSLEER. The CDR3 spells CASSVRINTEAFF. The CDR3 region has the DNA TGCGCCAGCAGCGTCAGAATAAACACTGAAGCTTTCTTT.

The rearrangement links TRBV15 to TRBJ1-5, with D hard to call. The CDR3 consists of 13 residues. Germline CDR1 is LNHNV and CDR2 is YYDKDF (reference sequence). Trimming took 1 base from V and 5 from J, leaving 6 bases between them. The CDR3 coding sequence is TGTGCCACCAGCAGAGTGAGGTATCAGCCCCAGCATTTT. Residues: CATSRVRYQPQHF.

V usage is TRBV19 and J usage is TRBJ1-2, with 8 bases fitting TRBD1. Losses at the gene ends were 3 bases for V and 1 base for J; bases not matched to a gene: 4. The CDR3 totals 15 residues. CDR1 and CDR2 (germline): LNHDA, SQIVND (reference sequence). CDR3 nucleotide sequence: TGTGCCAGTAGTATGGGACAGGTAGTTAACTATGGCTACACCTTC. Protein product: CASSMGQVVNYGYTF.

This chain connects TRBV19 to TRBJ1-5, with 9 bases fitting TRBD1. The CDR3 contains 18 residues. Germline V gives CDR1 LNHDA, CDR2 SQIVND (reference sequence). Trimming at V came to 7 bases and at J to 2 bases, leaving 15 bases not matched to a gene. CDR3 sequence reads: CASKMEGQGVLGNQPQHF. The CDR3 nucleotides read TGTGCCAGTAAGATGGAGGGACAGGGCGTTTTAGGCAATCAGCCCCAGCATTTT.

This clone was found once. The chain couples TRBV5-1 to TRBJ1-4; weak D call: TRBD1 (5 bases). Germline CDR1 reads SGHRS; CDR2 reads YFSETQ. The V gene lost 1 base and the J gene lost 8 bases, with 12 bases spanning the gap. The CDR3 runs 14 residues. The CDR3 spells CASSLSTVSEKLFF. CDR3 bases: TGCGCCAGCAGCTTGTCGACAGTGTCCGAAAAACTGTTTTTT.

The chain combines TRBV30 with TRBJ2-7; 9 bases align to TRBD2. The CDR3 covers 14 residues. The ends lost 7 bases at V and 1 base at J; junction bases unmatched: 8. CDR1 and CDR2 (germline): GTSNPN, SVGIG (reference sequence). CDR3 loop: CASSGSGRSYEQYF. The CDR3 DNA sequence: TGTGCCTCCAGTGGTAGCGGGAGATCCTACGAGCAGTACTTC.

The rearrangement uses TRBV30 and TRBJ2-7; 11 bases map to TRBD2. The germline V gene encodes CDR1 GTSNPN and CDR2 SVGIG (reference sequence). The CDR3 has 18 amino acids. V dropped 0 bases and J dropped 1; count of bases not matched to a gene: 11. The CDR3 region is CAWSVPRGSGRGSYEQYF. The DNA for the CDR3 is TGTGCCTGGAGTGTCCCCCGGGGTAGCGGGAGGGGATCCTACGAGCAGTACTTC.